What follows are 14 T cell receptor beta chains derived from one specimen sequenced in a study of OX40 agonist ivuxolimab in advanced cancers. Repertoires were generated with immunoSEQ multiplex PCR, while TCRdb's copy carries only in-frame clones and drops some. The sample has roughly 34,000 clones; roughly four fifths are singletons. The sample here was CD4+ or CD8+ T cells sorted from blood, taken in a trial of the OX40 agonist ivuxolimab. The receptor source for this set is an adult with an advanced solid tumor such as melanoma, head and neck, liver or kidney cancer.

The V and J genes are TRBV15 and TRBJ1-1; perhaps TRBD1 as D (5 bases). Germline CDR1 and CDR2: LNHNV and YYDKDF (reference sequence). The V end was cut by 4 bases, the J end by 1 base, with 10 bases between. The CDR3 sequence is 14 residues long. The CDR3 DNA follows: TGTGCCACCAGCACTCTCGGGGGGAACACTGAAGCTTTCTTT. It specifies CATSTLGGNTEAFF.

This chain uses TRBV5-1 with TRBJ1-3; D may be TRBD1 (6 bases). Germline V gene lookup returns CDR1 SGHRS and CDR2 YFSETQ. This CDR3 comprises 16 residues. Trimming removed 7 bases from V and 3 bases from J, with 20 bases in between. As DNA, the CDR3 is TGCGCCAGCTGGGACACAGGGTTGATTTTTGGAAACACCATATATTTT. Encoded protein: CASWDTGLIFGNTIYF.

The chain recombines TRBV4-2 with TRBJ2-2; no clear D gene. Germline assignment: CDR1 LGHNA and CDR2 YNFKEQ. The CDR3 runs 17 residues. V was cut by 1 base and J by 7 bases, with 19 bases left in between. The CDR3 DNA follows: TGTGCCAGCAGCCAAGTGGGTCACTTGGGCTCGGACGGGGAGCTGTTTTTT. This translates into CASSQVGHLGSDGELFF.

The CDR3 loop reads CASSYRWTDQLGYTF. The DNA for the CDR3 is TGTGCCAGCAGTTACCGATGGACAGATCAATTGGGCTACACCTTC. This sequence joins TRBV6-5 and TRBJ1-2; the D gene is possibly TRBD1 (6 bases). Germline values: CDR1 MNHEY, CDR2 SVGAGI. The CDR3 totals 15 residues. Trimming removed 2 bases from V and 8 bases from J, with 18 bases in between.

This sequence joins TRBV10-2 and TRBJ1-3, with 11 bases matching TRBD1. The CDR3 is 13 amino acids. V lost 6 bases, J lost 10 bases, and 5 bases stayed unmatched. Per the germline V gene, CDR1 is WSHSY and CDR2 is SAAADI. The CDR3 region has the DNA TGCGCCAGCAGCGCGGGACAGGGGGTAACCATATATTTT. Protein product: CASSAGQGVTIYF.

The chain joins TRBV11-2 to TRBJ1-1, with TRBD1 matching over 7 bases. Per the germline V gene, CDR1 is SGHAT and CDR2 is FQNNGV. The CDR3 has 15 residues. Trimming removed 5 bases from V and 1 base from J; junction bases left unmatched: 7. CDR3 sequence: CASSIRTGTNTEAFF. Written as DNA, the CDR3 is TGTGCCAGCAGCATCAGGACAGGAACGAACACTGAAGCTTTCTTT.

This chain uses TRBV5-1 with TRBJ2-5, with TRBD1 identical over 8 bases. The CDR3 is 14 residues long. Germline lookup yields CDR1 SGHRS and CDR2 YFSETQ. With 0 bases clipped from V and 5 bases from J, the junction kept 3 bases outside the gene matches. The CDR3 DNA reads TGCGCCAGCAGCTTGGGGACAGGGTTGGAGACCCAGTACTTC. The encoded protein is CASSLGTGLETQYF. Using reference TRBV5-1 and TRBJ2-5 for the parts outside the CDR3, the full variable domain is KAGVTQTPRYLIKTRGQQVTLSCSPISGHRSVSWYQQTPGQGLQFLFEYFSETQRNKGNFPGRFSGRQFSNSRSEMNVSTLELGDSALYLCASSLGTGLETQYFGPGTRLLVL.

CDR3 nucleotide sequence: TGTGCCAGTGGAGACTACGAGCAGTACTTC. Translation gives CASGDYEQYF. The chain uses TRBV19 and TRBJ2-7, with unresolved D. From germline, CDR1 is LNHDA and CDR2 SQIVND (reference sequence). The V end lost 8 bases, the J end lost 3 bases, and 5 bases lay between the germline ends. This CDR3 spans 10 amino acids.

The V and J genes are TRBV7-6 and TRBJ1-1; TRBD1 might be the D (5 bases). The CDR3 has 13 amino acids. The V end was cut by 6 bases, the J end by 3 bases, with 11 bases between. Germline V CDR1 and CDR2: SGHVS, FNYEAQ. CDR3 amino acids: CASSTDSYTEAFF. In DNA, the CDR3 is TGTGCCAGCAGTACAGACAGTTACACTGAAGCTTTCTTT. Full variable domain (outside the CDR3, taken from reference TRBV7-6 and TRBJ1-1): GAGVSQSPRYKVTKRGQDVALRCDPISGHVSLYWYRQALGQGPEFLTYFNYEAQQDKSGLPNDRFSAERPEGSISTLTIQRTEQRDSAMYRCASSTDSYTEAFFGQGTRLTVV.

This sequence joins TRBV10-2 and TRBJ2-2, with 7 bases aligning to TRBD1. V was pared by 5 bases and J by 0 bases, with 3 bases of the junction left unmatched. Germline CDR1 and CDR2: WSHSY and SAAADI. There are 15 residues in the CDR3. The CDR3 spells CASSRQGSNTGELFF. In DNA, the CDR3 is TGCGCCAGCAGTAGACAGGGCTCGAACACCGGGGAGCTGTTTTTT.

The count of this clone is one. Mismatch with germline at one junction end may stem from a read error. The chain couples TRBV10-3 to TRBJ2-1; tentatively, D is TRBD2 (6 bases). This CDR3 contains 16 residues. CDR1 ENHRY and CDR2 SYGVKD come from the germline V gene. CDR3: CASSEAEGATYNEQFF. CDR3 nucleotides: TGTGCCAGCAGTGAAGCGGAGGGTGCTACCTACAATGAGCAGTTCTTC.

The V call is TRBV28, the J call TRBJ1-2; D gene uncertain. Germline V lookup: CDR1 MDHEN, CDR2 SYDVKM. The CDR3 consists of 14 residues. V was clipped by 5 bases and J by 1 base, with 11 bases between them. CDR3 nucleotides: TGTGCCAGCAGTCAGAGGACGGTTAACTATGGCTACACCTTC. It translates to CASSQRTVNYGYTF.

This chain links TRBV6-6 with TRBJ1-1; TRBD1 might be the D (6 bases). The CDR3 extends over 15 amino acids. V lost 2 bases and J lost 0, with 10 bases in between. Germline CDR1 MNHNY, CDR2 SVGAGI (reference sequence). The CDR3 is CASSYGGALNTEAFF. DNA for the CDR3: TGTGCCAGCAGTTACGGGGGGGCACTGAACACTGAAGCTTTCTTT.

The genes are TRBV6-4 and TRBJ1-2; D gene unclear. Germline V gene lookup returns CDR1 MRHNA and CDR2 SNTAGT. The CDR3 covers 14 residues. Trimming took 0 bases from V and 5 from J, leaving 10 bases between them. The CDR3 DNA reads TGTGCCAGCAGTGACTCCGAAGGGATGTATGGCTACACCTTC. This translates into CASSDSEGMYGYTF.